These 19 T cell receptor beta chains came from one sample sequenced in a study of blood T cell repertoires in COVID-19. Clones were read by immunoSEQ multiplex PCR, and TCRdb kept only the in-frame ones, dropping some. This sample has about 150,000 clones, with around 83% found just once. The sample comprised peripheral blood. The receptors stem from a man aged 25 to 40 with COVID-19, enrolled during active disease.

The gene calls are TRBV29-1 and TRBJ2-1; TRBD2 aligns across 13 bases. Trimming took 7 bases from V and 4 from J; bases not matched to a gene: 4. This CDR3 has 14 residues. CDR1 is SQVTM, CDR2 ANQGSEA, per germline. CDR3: CSAILAGGYNEQFF. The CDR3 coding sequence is TGCAGCGCCATACTAGCGGGAGGGTACAATGAGCAGTTCTTC.

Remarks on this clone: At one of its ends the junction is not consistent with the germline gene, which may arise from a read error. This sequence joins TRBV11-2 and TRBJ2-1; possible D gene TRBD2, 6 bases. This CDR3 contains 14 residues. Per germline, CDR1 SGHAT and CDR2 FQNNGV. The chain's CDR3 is CASSLEGLFNEQFF. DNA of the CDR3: TGTGCCAGCAGCCTAGAGGGACTTTTCAATGAGCAGTTCTTC.

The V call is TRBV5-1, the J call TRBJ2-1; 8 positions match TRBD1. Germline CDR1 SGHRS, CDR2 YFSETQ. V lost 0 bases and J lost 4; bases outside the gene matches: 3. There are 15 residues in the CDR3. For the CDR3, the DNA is TGCGCCAGCAGCTTGGCGGGACAGGAATACAATGAGCAGTTCTTC. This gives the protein CASSLAGQEYNEQFF.

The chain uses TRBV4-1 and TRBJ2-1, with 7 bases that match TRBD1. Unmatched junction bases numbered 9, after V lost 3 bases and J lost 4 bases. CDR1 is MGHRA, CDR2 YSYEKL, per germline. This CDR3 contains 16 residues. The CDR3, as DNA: TGCGCCAGCAGCCACGCATCCGGGACAGTTTACAATGAGCAGTTCTTC. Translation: CASSHASGTVYNEQFF.

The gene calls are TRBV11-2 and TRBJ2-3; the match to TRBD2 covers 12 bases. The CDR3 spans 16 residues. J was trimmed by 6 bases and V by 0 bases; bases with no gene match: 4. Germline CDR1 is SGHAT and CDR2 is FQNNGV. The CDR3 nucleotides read TGTGCCAGCAGCTTAGATAGGCTAGCGGGAGGGGATACGCAGTATTTT. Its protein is CASSLDRLAGGDTQYF. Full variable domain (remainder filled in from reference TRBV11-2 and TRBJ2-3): EAGVAQSPRYKIIEKRQSVAFWCNPISGHATLYWYQQILGQGPKLLIQFQNNGVVDDSQLPKDRFSAERLKGVDSTLKIQPAKLEDSAVYLCASSLDRLAGGDTQYFGPGTRLTVL.

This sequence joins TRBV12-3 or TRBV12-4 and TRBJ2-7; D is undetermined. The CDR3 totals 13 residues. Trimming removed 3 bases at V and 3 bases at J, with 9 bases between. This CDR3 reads CASSFYSRYEQYF. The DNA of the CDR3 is TGTGCCAGCAGTTTTTACAGCCGCTACGAGCAGTACTTC.

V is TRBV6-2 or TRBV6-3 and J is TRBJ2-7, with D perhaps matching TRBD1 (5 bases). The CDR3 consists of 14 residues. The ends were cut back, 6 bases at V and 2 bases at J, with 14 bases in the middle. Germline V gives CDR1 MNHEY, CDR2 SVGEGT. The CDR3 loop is CASSDRLGPYEQYF. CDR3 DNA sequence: TGTGCCAGCAGCGACCGTTTGGGGCCCTACGAGCAGTACTTC.

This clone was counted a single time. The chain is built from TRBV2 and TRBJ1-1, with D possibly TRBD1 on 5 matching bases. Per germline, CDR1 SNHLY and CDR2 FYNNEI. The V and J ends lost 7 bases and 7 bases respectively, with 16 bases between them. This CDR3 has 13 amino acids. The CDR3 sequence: CASTSRGGNEAFF. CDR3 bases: TGTGCCAGCACCTCCCGGGGGGGTAATGAAGCTTTCTTT.

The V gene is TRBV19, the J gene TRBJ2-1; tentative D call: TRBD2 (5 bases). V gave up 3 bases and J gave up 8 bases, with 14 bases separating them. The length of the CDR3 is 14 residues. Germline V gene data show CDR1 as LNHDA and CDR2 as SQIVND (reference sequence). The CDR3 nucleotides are TGTGCCAGTAGTATCATAGGGTTCGGGGATGAGCAGTTCTTC. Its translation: CASSIIGFGDEQFF.

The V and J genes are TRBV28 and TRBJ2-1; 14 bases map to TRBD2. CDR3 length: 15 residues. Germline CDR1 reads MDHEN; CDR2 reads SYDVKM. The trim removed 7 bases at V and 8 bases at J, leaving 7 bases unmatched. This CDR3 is CASNPGLAGDYEQFF. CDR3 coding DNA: TGTGCCAGCAATCCGGGACTAGCGGGAGACTATGAGCAGTTCTTC.

The CDR3 region is CASSLARGRGAFF. The CDR3 DNA reads TGTGCCAGCAGTTTAGCGCGCGGCAGGGGAGCTTTCTTT. The chain carries TRBV12-3 or TRBV12-4 and TRBJ1-1; tentatively, D is TRBD1 (6 bases). The CDR3 loop spans 13 amino acids. Trimming took 0 bases from V and 10 from J, leaving 12 bases between them.

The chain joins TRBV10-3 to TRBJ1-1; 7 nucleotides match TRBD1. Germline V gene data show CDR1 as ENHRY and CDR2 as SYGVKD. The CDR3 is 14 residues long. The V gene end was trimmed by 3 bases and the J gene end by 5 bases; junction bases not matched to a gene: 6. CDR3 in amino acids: CAISDGGGETEAFF. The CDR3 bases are TGTGCCATCAGTGATGGAGGGGGCGAGACTGAAGCTTTCTTT.

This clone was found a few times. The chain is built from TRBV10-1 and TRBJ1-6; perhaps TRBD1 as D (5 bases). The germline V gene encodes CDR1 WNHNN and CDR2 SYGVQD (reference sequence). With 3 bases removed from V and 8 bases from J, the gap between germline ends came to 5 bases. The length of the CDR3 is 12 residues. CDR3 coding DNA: TGCGCCAGCAGTGAAGGGGATTCACCCCTCCACTTT. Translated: CASSEGDSPLHF.

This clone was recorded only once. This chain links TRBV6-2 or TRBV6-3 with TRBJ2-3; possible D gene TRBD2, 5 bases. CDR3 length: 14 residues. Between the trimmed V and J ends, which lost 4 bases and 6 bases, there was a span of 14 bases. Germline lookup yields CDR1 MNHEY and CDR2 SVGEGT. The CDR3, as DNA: TGTGCCAGCAGTTGGGCGATGGGAGTGGATACGCAGTATTTT. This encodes CASSWAMGVDTQYF.

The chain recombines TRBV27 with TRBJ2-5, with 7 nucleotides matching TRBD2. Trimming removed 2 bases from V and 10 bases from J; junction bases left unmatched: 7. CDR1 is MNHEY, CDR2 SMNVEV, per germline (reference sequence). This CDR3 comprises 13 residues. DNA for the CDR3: TGTGCCAGCAGTTTAAGCAGCGGGGTGGTCCAGTACTTC. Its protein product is CASSLSSGVVQYF.

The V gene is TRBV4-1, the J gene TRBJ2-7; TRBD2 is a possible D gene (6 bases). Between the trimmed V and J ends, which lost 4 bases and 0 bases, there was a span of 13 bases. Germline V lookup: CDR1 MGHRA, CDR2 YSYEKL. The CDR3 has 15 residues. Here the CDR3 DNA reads TGCGCCAGCAGCCCAAAGGCGGGGAGCTCCTACGAGCAGTACTTC. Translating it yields CASSPKAGSSYEQYF.

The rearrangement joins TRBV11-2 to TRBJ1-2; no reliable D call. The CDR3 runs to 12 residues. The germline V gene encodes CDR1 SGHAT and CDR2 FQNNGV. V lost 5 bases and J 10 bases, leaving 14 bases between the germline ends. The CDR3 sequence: CASSPTSTHYTF. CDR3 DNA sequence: TGTGCCAGCAGCCCAACATCCACCCACTACACCTTC.

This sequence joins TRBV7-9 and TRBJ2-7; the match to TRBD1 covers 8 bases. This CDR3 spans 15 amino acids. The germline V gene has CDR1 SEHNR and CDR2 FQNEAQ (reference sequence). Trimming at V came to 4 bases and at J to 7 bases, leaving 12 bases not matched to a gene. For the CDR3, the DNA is TGTGCCAGCAGCTCCGACGGGACAGGACTTCGAGAGCAGTACTTC. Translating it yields CASSSDGTGLREQYF. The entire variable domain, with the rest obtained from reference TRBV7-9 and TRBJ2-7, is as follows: DTGVSQNPRHKITKRGQNVTFRCDPISEHNRLYWYRQTLGQGPEFLTYFQNEAQLEKSRLLSDRFSAERPKGSFSTLEIQRTEQGDSAMYLCASSSDGTGLREQYFGPGTRLTVT.

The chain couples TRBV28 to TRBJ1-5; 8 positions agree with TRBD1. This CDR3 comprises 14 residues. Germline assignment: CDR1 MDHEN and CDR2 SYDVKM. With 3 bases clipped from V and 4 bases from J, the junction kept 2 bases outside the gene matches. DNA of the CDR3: TGTGCCAGCAGTTTGACAGGGGAGAATCAGCCCCAGCATTTT. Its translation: CASSLTGENQPQHF. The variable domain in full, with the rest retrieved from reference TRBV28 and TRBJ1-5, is DVKVTQSSRYLVKRTGEKVFLECVQDMDHENMFWYRQDPGLGLRLIYFSYDVKMKEKGDIPEGYSVSREKKERFSLILESASTNQTSMYLCASSLTGENQPQHFGDGTRLSIL.